This entry lists 20 T cell receptor beta chains sequenced from one sample in a study of blood T cell repertoires in COVID-19 (dated by TCRdb to 2019 to 2021). Library creation used the immunoSEQ multiplex PCR assay. TCRdb carries this immuneACCESS record with in-frame sequences only. Its versions omit some clonotypes, under half of them owing to an unresolved V gene in the studies checked, with the rest unexplained. In all, the sample holds roughly 150,000 clones, and around 81% of those were seen once. The ten largest clones take up 10% to 15% of the sample. Sequenced: peripheral blood. The receptors shown here come from a man in his 70s who had recovered from COVID-19.

The chain is built from TRBV6-5 and TRBJ2-7; maybe TRBD1 (6 bases). This CDR3 has 13 residues. Trimming removed 5 bases from V and 7 bases from J, with 15 bases in between. Germline lookup yields CDR1 MNHEY and CDR2 SVGAGI. CDR3 in amino acids: CASSTPGVGEQYF. In DNA, the CDR3 is TGTGCCAGCAGTACCCCAGGGGTCGGAGAGCAGTACTTC.

This clone was seen at least ten times. V and J are TRBV5-1 and TRBJ2-1; 8 bases map to TRBD2. From germline, CDR1 is SGHRS and CDR2 YFSETQ. The CDR3 covers 13 residues. After removal of 0 bases from V and 7 bases from J, the junction contained 0 bases not matched to a gene. The CDR3 DNA reads TGCGCCAGCAGCTTGGGACTAGCGAATGAGCAGTTCTTC. Residues: CASSLGLANEQFF.

This clone was picked up a small number of times. The rearrangement links TRBV19 to TRBJ1-5; D is possibly TRBD1 (5 bases). This CDR3 has 13 residues. The V end was cut by 3 bases, the J end by 6 bases, with 9 bases between. In germline, CDR1 is LNHDA, CDR2 SQIVND (reference sequence). The CDR3 loop reads CASSMQGLQPQHF. DNA for the CDR3: TGTGCCAGTAGTATGCAGGGCCTTCAGCCCCAGCATTTT.

V usage is TRBV9 and J usage is TRBJ2-5, with 10 positions matching TRBD2. J was trimmed by 5 bases and V by 3 bases; bases with no gene match: 10. Germline CDR1 reads SGDLS; CDR2 reads YYNGEE. The CDR3 has 16 residues. The CDR3 bases are TGTGCCAGCAGCGCATCAGCGGGAGGGCCTGTTGAGACCCAGTACTTC. It yields the protein CASSASAGGPVETQYF.

This chain joins TRBV6-5 and TRBJ2-7; D unclear. V lost 0 bases to trimming and J lost 3 bases, with 12 bases between them. Looked up from germline, CDR1 is MNHEY and CDR2 is SVGAGI. The CDR3 is 15 amino acids. CDR3 in DNA: TGTGCCAGCAGTTACTCGATTGGTCTAAACTACGAGCAGTACTTC. It codes for CASSYSIGLNYEQYF.

The chain uses TRBV5-1 and TRBJ2-5; 8 bases align to TRBD1. This CDR3 comprises 18 residues. V shed 0 bases, J shed 7 bases, and the junction held 17 bases outside the gene matches. The germline CDR1 and CDR2 sequences are SGHRS and YFSETQ. The CDR3 coding sequence is TGCGCCAGCAGCTTGGGATCAGGGGGCAGGGGGACGACGAGGACCCAGTACTTC. Amino acids: CASSLGSGGRGTTRTQYF. The whole variable domain, filled in from reference TRBV5-1 and TRBJ2-5, reads KAGVTQTPRYLIKTRGQQVTLSCSPISGHRSVSWYQQTPGQGLQFLFEYFSETQRNKGNFPGRFSGRQFSNSRSEMNVSTLELGDSALYLCASSLGSGGRGTTRTQYFGPGTRLLVL.

The J gene is TRBJ2-1, the V gene TRBV11-3, with 10 bases that match TRBD1. Germline V CDR1 and CDR2: SGHNT, YENEEA. This CDR3 region has 18 residues. With 5 bases clipped from V and 0 bases from J, the junction kept 10 bases outside the gene matches. The CDR3 spells CASSAGQGYQSSYNEQFF. CDR3 nucleotide sequence: TGTGCCAGCAGCGCGGGACAGGGGTATCAAAGCTCCTACAATGAGCAGTTCTTC.

The chain links TRBV27 to TRBJ2-7; 9 bases map to TRBD1. Germline CDR1 is MNHEY and CDR2 is SMNVEV (reference sequence). This CDR3 is built from 14 residues. The trim removed 1 base at V and 4 bases at J, leaving 2 bases unmatched. CDR3 amino acids: CASSLLGTGYEQYF. CDR3 sequence (DNA): TGTGCCAGCAGTTTATTGGGGACAGGGTACGAGCAGTACTTC.

Notes on this clone: At one end, the junction sequence differs from germline, possibly due to a read error. CDR3 in DNA: TGCGCCAGCAGCGTGGACAGGGGTGAAGCCTTCTTT. Translating it yields CASSVDRGEAFF. This rearrangement joins TRBV5-1 to TRBJ1-1; 9 bases map to TRBD1. CDR1 is SGHRS, CDR2 YFSETQ, per germline. The CDR3 contains 12 residues. The full variable domain, in which reference TRBV5-1 and TRBJ1-1 provide the parts outside the CDR3, is KAGVTQTPRYLIKTRGQQVTLSCSPISGHRSVSWYQQTPGQGLQFLFEYFSETQRNKGNFPGRFSGRQFSNSRSEMNVSTLELGDSALYLCASSVDRGEAFFGQGTRLTVV.

The chain carries TRBV7-2 and TRBJ2-2, with TRBD2 as a possible D gene (6 bases). V was clipped by 3 bases and J by 8 bases, with 16 bases between them. Germline V gene data show CDR1 as SGHTA and CDR2 as FQGNSA. The CDR3 consists of 15 residues. The CDR3 nucleotides are TGTGCCAGCAGCTTCGGAGGGGCTTCGGCTGGGGAGCTGTTTTTT. It codes for CASSFGGASAGELFF. Full variable domain (outside the CDR3, taken from reference TRBV7-2 and TRBJ2-2): GAGVSQSPSNKVTEKGKDVELRCDPISGHTALYWYRQSLGQGLEFLIYFQGNSAPDKSGLPSDRFSAERTGGSVSTLTIQRTQQEDSAVYLCASSFGGASAGELFFGEGSRLTVL.

The chain links TRBV5-1 to TRBJ2-7; 9 nucleotides agree with TRBD2. Germline V CDR1 and CDR2: SGHRS, YFSETQ. CDR3 size: 15 residues. V lost 0 bases, J lost 3 bases, and 4 bases stayed unmatched. The chain's CDR3 is CASSLGGSGSYEQYF. DNA for the CDR3: TGCGCCAGCAGCTTGGGCGGTAGCGGGAGCTACGAGCAGTACTTC.

Points on this clone: The sample has other DNA sequences that encode this CDR3 too. CDR3: CASSSLRTGLSNQPQHF. The CDR3, as DNA: TGTGCCAGCAGTTCGCTTCGGACAGGGCTTAGCAATCAGCCCCAGCATTTT. The chain couples TRBV27 to TRBJ1-5; 8 bases align to TRBD1. V lost 4 bases, J lost 0 bases, and 8 bases stayed unmatched. This CDR3 has 17 amino acids. Germline loops: CDR1 MNHEY, CDR2 SMNVEV (reference sequence).

The CDR3 reads CSATGQGLEEQFF. The CDR3 DNA sequence: TGCAGCGCCACGGGACAGGGGCTCGAAGAGCAGTTCTTC. This chain uses TRBV29-1 with TRBJ2-1; TRBD1 matches 10 bases. J gave up 10 bases and V 7 bases, and 10 bases lay outside the gene matches. Germline CDR1 reads SQVTM; CDR2 reads ANQGSEA. CDR3 length: 13 amino acids.

V is TRBV29-1 and J is TRBJ2-1; 9 nucleotides match TRBD2. CDR3 size: 15 residues. Germline V gives CDR1 SQVTM, CDR2 ANQGSEA. The J segment lost 5 bases and the V segment lost 4 bases, leaving 9 bases of the junction unmatched. The CDR3, as DNA: TGCAGCGTTGTGGGGGTAGCGGGAGTCGACAATGAGCAGTTCTTC. Amino acid sequence: CSVVGVAGVDNEQFF.

The V and J genes are TRBV23-1 and TRBJ1-5; no definite D call. TRBV23-1 is placed among ORFs of uncertain function. The CDR3 length is 14 residues. Trimming removed 4 bases from V and 3 bases from J, with 10 bases in between. CDR3: CASSPRVLNQPQHF. CDR3 sequence (DNA): TGCGCCAGCAGTCCTCGGGTTCTCAATCAGCCCCAGCATTTT.

This chain joins TRBV11-2 and TRBJ2-5; D perhaps matches TRBD1 (6 bases). From germline, CDR1 is SGHAT and CDR2 FQNNGV. This CDR3 has 14 amino acids. Trimming left V 5 bases short and J 5 bases short, with 15 bases between. DNA for the CDR3: TGTGCCAGCAGCCGACGTGCAGGGGCGGAGACCCAGTACTTC. Amino acid sequence: CASSRRAGAETQYF.

Notes on this clone: The sample has other DNA sequences that encode this CDR3 too. The chain has TRBV6-5 and TRBJ1-1; a possible D gene is TRBD1 (6 bases). The CDR3 is 13 residues long. V dropped 5 bases and J dropped 1 base, with 8 bases sitting between them. Germline V gene sequence: CDR1 MNHEY, CDR2 SVGAGI. Here the CDR3 DNA reads TGTGCCAGCAGTCTGACAGGGAACACTGAAGCTTTCTTT. It translates to CASSLTGNTEAFF.

The rearrangement joins TRBV6-6 to TRBJ1-4; D uncertain. The germline CDR1 and CDR2 sequences are MNHNY and SVGAGI (reference sequence). Trimming removed 1 base at V and 8 bases at J, with 14 bases between. The CDR3 spans 15 residues. The CDR3 DNA reads TGTGCCAGCAGTTACTTTGGAGACGCGGGGGAAAAACTGTTTTTT. As protein: CASSYFGDAGEKLFF.

The CDR3 protein is CASSNSYRQKDTQYF. CDR3 DNA sequence: TGTGCCAGCAGTAATAGTTACAGGCAAAAAGATACGCAGTATTTT. The rearrangement links TRBV6-5 to TRBJ2-3, with D possibly being TRBD1 (5 bases). Trimming removed 5 bases at V and 5 bases at J, with 17 bases between. In germline, CDR1 is MNHEY, CDR2 SVGAGI. The length of the CDR3 is 15 residues.

The chain is built from TRBV20-1 and TRBJ2-3; TRBD2 agrees at 9 bases. Per germline, CDR1 DFQATT and CDR2 SNEGSKA (reference sequence). The CDR3 is 16 amino acids. J was trimmed by 3 bases and V by 3 bases; bases with no gene match: 10. The CDR3 nucleotides are TGCAGTGCTAGTAGGCGGGAGGGCCGTTGGACAGATACGCAGTATTTT. Translated, it gives CSASRREGRWTDTQYF.